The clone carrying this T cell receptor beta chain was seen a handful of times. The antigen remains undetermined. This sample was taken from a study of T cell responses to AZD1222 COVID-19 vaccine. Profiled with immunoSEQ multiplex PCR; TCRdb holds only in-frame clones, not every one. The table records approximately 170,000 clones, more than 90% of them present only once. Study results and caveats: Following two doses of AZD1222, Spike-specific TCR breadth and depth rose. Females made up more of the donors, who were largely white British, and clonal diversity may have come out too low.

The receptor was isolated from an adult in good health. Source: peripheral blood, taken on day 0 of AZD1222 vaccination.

The CDR3 loop reads CASNDRGDNQPQHF. CDR3 sequence (DNA): TGTGCCAGCAACGACAGGGGGGATAATCAGCCCCAGCATTTT. The chain is built from TRBV6-4 and TRBJ1-5; TRBD1 agrees at 9 bases. V dropped 7 bases and J dropped 4; count of bases not matched to a gene: 5. Germline loops: CDR1 MRHNA, CDR2 SNTAGT. The CDR3 totals 14 residues.